In its sample, the clone carrying this T cell receptor (beta chain) was seen many times. In TCRdb, the 5' RACE reads were re-called with MiXCR into one record per CDR3 protein. The profile shows around 89,000 distinct CDR3 sequences, approximately 12% of them singletons. The time point denotes: sample taken at primary tumor resection. The donors comprised about 74 untreated early-stage non-small cell lung cancer patients. The input material, whole RNA from tumor, nontumor lung or frozen PBMC, was sequenced unsorted. CDR1 SEHNR and CDR2 FQNEAQ come from the germline V gene (reference sequence). This CDR3 contains 16 residues. The ends were cut back, 4 bases at V and 9 bases at J, with 22 bases in the middle. These data belong to a study of spatial heterogeneity in lung cancer.

This rearrangement joins TRBV7-9 to TRBJ2-1, with D unclear. The source is a male donor with early-stage non-small cell lung cancer. The sequencing here drew on PBMCs, taken at surgery. CDR3 sequence (DNA): TGTGCCAGCAGCTCATTTTCTCTGGGTACAATGGGTGAGCAGTTCTTC. Translated, it gives CASSSFSLGTMGEQFF.